This T cell receptor (beta chain) was sequenced during a study of CD8+ T cells in alopecia areata (dated 2018 in TCRdb). As for the study more broadly: Treated patients were enrolled in an open-label pilot trial of oral tofacitinib, 5 to 10 mg twice daily, for moderate-to-severe alopecia areata. Patients stayed on tofacitinib for 6 to 18 months and then had 6 months of follow-up off drug so that delayed response and recurrence could be assessed. The SALT score, which quantifies the percentage of affected scalp surface area, was used to measure disease severity in treated patients. In both human patients and the C3H/HeJ mouse model, the study applied high-throughput TCRbeta sequencing to look at T cell clonal expansion in alopecia areata. Human TCRbeta sequencing covered scalp tissue and sorted CD4+ and CD8+ peripheral blood T cells from patchy and totalis/universalis alopecia areata patients and healthy controls. Biopsies were taken from tofacitinib-treated patients at baseline and again at 4 and 24 weeks into treatment, and several of those patients also had a later scalp biopsy. Clonality in the scalp was compared among normal scalp (n=4), patchy alopecia areata scalp (n=8), and alopecia totalis/universalis scalp (n=8). RNA came from the PAXgene miRNA kit for fixed scalp, the miRNeasy kit for PBMCs, and the RNeasy kit for mouse skin. Amplification of TCRbeta CDR3 regions was done by immunoSEQ multiplex PCR using 35 Vbeta forward primers and 13 Jbeta reverse primers. Study-wide findings and limitations: Higher clonality and more expanded CD8+ clones were observed in lesional scalp than in normal scalp, particularly in alopecia totalis/universalis, a finding suggestive of antigenic drive. Unlike mouse skin, where gammadelta T cells dominate, normal human skin contains resident alphabeta T cells that get sequenced too, which complicates analysis of the scalp TCR repertoire. Because the treated cohort was small and included a single nonresponder, larger studies are needed to assess links between baseline CD8+ expansion and response. During tofacitinib treatment, many expanded lesional clones stuck around in both scalp and blood, and this persistence may partly explain why relapse happens after treatment is stopped. Compared with mice, TCR sequences shared between patients were less clear, possibly partly because of HLA diversity across the patient population. Scalp clonality and the number of expanded CD8+ clones among the top 100 scalp clones were significantly decreased by tofacitinib.

Comment on this clone: The antigen it recognizes is unknown. The sample holds no much larger clone one base away, and base qualities are not on file.

According to the study, the label for this sample's treatment or condition signals: oral pan-JAK inhibitor, 5-10 mg twice daily. Lesional scalp punch biopsies and peripheral blood were collected from alopecia areata patients. PBMCs were separated by density centrifugation and stained for CD3, CD4 and CD8, after which CD4+ and CD8+ T cells were sorted on a FACSAria. The CDR3 has 14 amino acids, counting the end cysteine and phenylalanine. The CDR3 DNA has 42 bases and is translated from base 1. Based on the germline V gene (reference sequence), the CDR1 and CDR2 sequences are SEHNR and FQNEAQ. Deletion took 1 base off V and 6 bases off J, with a span of 11 bases between the germline ends. Libraries were built with the immunoSEQ multiplex PCR assay. To provide template for TCR sequencing, every sample had RNA extracted and reverse transcribed into cDNA. SuperScript III was used for first-strand cDNA synthesis, primed with a 2:1 mix of oligo-dT and random hexamers. A synthetic immune receptor repertoire was used to gauge amplification bias, and whatever bias remained was removed computationally. The paper's processing steps were these. After raw reads were preprocessed to remove errors, the CDR3 was defined following IMGT conventions as running from the conserved cysteine to phenylalanine. Clonality was computed by normalizing Shannon entropy by log2 of the number of productive unique TCRs and subtracting the result from 1. Whether scalp clones were CD4 or CD8 was inferred by matching scalp TCRbeta sequences against CD4 and CD8 repertoires sorted from blood. The immuneACCESS repertoire file appears here via TCRdb, limited to in-frame rearrangements. These files lack a portion of the clones; in checked studies, under half of the deficit traces to unresolved V genes, and the cause of the others is not known. V, J and clone size reflect that table, while D and trimming were determined from the DNA. The sample table records about 180,000 clones; approximately 50% of these occur just once. The leading ten clones occupy 9.5% to 13% of the sample.

This sequence uses TRBV7-9 and TRBJ2-3, and the D gene may be TRBD2, 6 bases matching. This specimen was CD8+ T cells sorted from blood, taken around week 52, from a patient treated with tofacitinib. The sequence derives from a human donor with alopecia areata. The CDR3 protein sequence reads: CASSLGPGVDTQYF. Here is the DNA: TGTGCCAGCAGCTTAGGGCCGGGGGTGGATACGCAGTATTTT.